The clone carrying this T cell receptor beta chain was seen at least ten times. The library was prepared for alpha chains; this beta chain is a stray read, so its frequency means little. Losses at the gene ends were 3 bases for V and 4 bases for J; bases not matched to a gene: 10. Germline loops: CDR1 SQVTM, CDR2 ANQGSEA. The CDR3 has 15 residues. This specimen belongs to a study of spatial heterogeneity in lung cancer. TCRdb redid the calling of the 5' RACE reads with MiXCR, one entry per CDR3 protein. The sample lists around 10,000 distinct CDR3 sequences, 3% to 4% occurring once. Specified time point: sample taken at primary tumor resection. The authors sequenced whole RNA from tumor, nontumor lung or frozen PBMC without sorting.

The receptor comes from a female donor with early-stage non-small cell lung cancer. The input for sequencing was PBMCs, taken at surgery. The J gene is TRBJ2-5, the V gene TRBV29-1, with TRBD1 identical over 8 bases. This CDR3 reads CSVDPGQGLGETQYF. The CDR3 DNA is TGCAGCGTTGATCCCGGACAGGGCTTGGGAGAGACCCAGTACTTC. Full variable domain (remainder filled in from reference TRBV29-1 and TRBJ2-5): SAVISQKPSRDICQRGTSLTIQCQVDSQVTMMFWYRQQPGQSLTLIATANQGSEATYESGFVIDKFPISRPNLTFSTLTVSNMSPEDSSIYLCSVDPGQGLGETQYFGPGTRLLVL.